The sequence of this T cell receptor beta chain was determined in a study of CD8 T cells in Susac syndrome. Remarks on this clonotype: Antigen unknown.

Germline CDR1 is ENHRY and CDR2 is SYGVKD. The CDR3 sequence is 14 residues long. V gave up 9 bases and J gave up 5 bases; unmatched junction bases: 9. Sequencing of TCR beta was undertaken in CD8+ and CD4+ T cells derived from blood. Reverse transcription of 0.5 to 1 ug RNA used random hexamers. An immunoSEQ multiplex PCR amplified TCR beta CDR3 over 54 Vbeta and 13 Jbeta. TCRdb used MiXCR to reprocess the immunoSEQ multiplex PCR reads, holding one entry per CDR3 protein. The table shows 300,000 or so distinct CDR3 sequences, with around 92% occurring only once. Study results and caveats: The study's TCR sequencing and HLA analysis covered a relatively small number of individuals, and the study acknowledged this.

This sequence originates from a human donor with multiple sclerosis. The chain couples TRBV10-3 to TRBJ2-5; 10 positions agree with TRBD1. Sequencing was carried out using CD4+ T cells from PBMCs. The CDR3 reads CAIRRDRGRETQYF. For the CDR3, the DNA is TGTGCCATACGCCGGGACAGGGGAAGGGAGACCCAGTACTTC.